These 23 T cell receptor beta chains were sequenced from one sample in a study of shared clonotypes between healthy human individuals. Only in-frame clones appear in the TCRdb table, and some are missing; sequencing was by immunoSEQ multiplex PCR. The sample includes over 400,000 clones, 81% seen only once; the top ten take about 12%. Sequencing was done on a sample of PBMCs. The receptors were sampled from a middle-aged woman in good health. Some clones in this sample may be carry-over from other donors' samples.

The rearrangement uses TRBV7-2 and TRBJ2-5; D unresolved. The CDR3 totals 12 residues. V was shortened by 2 bases and J by 5 bases, with 6 bases between the two germline ends. CDR1 is SGHTA, CDR2 FQGNSA, per germline. The CDR3 DNA reads as TGTGCCAGCAGCTTACGGTTGGAGACCCAGTACTTC. It encodes CASSLRLETQYF.

This chain connects TRBV7-8 to TRBJ2-2; TRBD2 aligns across 7 bases. V trimming: 5 bases; J trimming: 7 bases; junction bases outside the gene matches: 4. The CDR3 extends over 13 amino acids. Germline V lookup: CDR1 SGHVS, CDR2 FQNEAQ. The CDR3 here is CASSTSVVGELFF. CDR3 sequence (DNA): TGTGCCAGCAGCACTAGCGTGGTCGGGGAGCTGTTTTTT.

CDR3 sequence: CASSERDRGTRGTQYF. The CDR3 DNA reads as TGTGCCAGCAGCGAACGGGACAGGGGGACGAGAGGGACCCAGTACTTC. The chain recombines TRBV7-2 with TRBJ2-5; 11 positions match TRBD1. V lost 5 bases to trimming and J lost 7 bases; unmatched junction nucleotides: 12. CDR3 length: 16 amino acids. Germline V gene data show CDR1 as SGHTA and CDR2 as FQGNSA.

The chain uses TRBV19 and TRBJ2-6; no definite D call. The V end was cut by 1 base, the J end by 1 base, with 5 bases between. This CDR3 has 15 amino acids. Germline V gene data show CDR1 as LNHDA and CDR2 as SQIVND (reference sequence). CDR3 sequence reads: CASSIARSGANVLTF. DNA of the CDR3: TGTGCCAGTAGTATAGCTAGGTCTGGGGCCAACGTCCTGACTTTC.

The chain recombines TRBV28 with TRBJ2-3, with 7 bases aligning to TRBD1. V gave up 8 bases and J gave up 1 base; unmatched junction bases: 6. The CDR3 consists of 14 residues. Germline assignment: CDR1 MDHEN and CDR2 SYDVKM. CDR3 nucleotide sequence: TGTGCCAGCTTGACAGGGTTTGGCACAGATACGCAGTATTTT. This sequence encodes CASLTGFGTDTQYF. Combining the CDR3 with reference TRBV28 and TRBJ2-3 gives the whole variable domain DVKVTQSSRYLVKRTGEKVFLECVQDMDHENMFWYRQDPGLGLRLIYFSYDVKMKEKGDIPEGYSVSREKKERFSLILESASTNQTSMYLCASLTGFGTDTQYFGPGTRLTVL.

J is TRBJ2-7 and V is TRBV7-6; D may be TRBD1 (5 bases). V dropped 6 bases and J dropped 3 bases, with 15 bases sitting between them. The CDR3 is made up of 14 amino acids. Germline assignment: CDR1 SGHVS and CDR2 FNYEAQ. The CDR3, as DNA: TGTGCCAGCAGTGATCCCAGGCAGGGCTACGAGCAGTACTTC. Residues: CASSDPRQGYEQYF.

The chain has TRBV30 and TRBJ1-2, with TRBD1 as a possible D gene (5 bases). V gave up 2 bases and J gave up 8 bases, with 18 bases separating them. Germline CDR1 GTSNPN, CDR2 SVGIG (reference sequence). The CDR3 sequence is 14 residues long. The CDR3, as DNA: TGTGCCTGGAGTACGGGACTTCTCTCGGCGGGCTACACCTTC. Its translation is CAWSTGLLSAGYTF.

The rearrangement joins TRBV6-5 to TRBJ2-2, with D possibly called TRBD1 or TRBD2 (5 bases each). CDR3 length: 13 residues. Trimming left V 7 bases short and J 2 bases short, with 8 bases between. Germline CDR1 reads MNHEY; CDR2 reads SVGAGI. Here the CDR3 reads CASKRGNTGELFF. The CDR3, as DNA: TGTGCCAGCAAGAGGGGTAACACCGGGGAGCTGTTTTTT.

To note about this clone: Relative to the germline gene, one junction end is altered; a read error may explain this. The chain has TRBV5-1 and TRBJ2-6, with 7 positions matching TRBD1. Germline CDR1 is SGHRS and CDR2 is YFSETQ. This CDR3 comprises 18 residues. The DNA of the CDR3 is TGCGCCAGCAGCAGGGACAGTCGGTGCGTTGGTGGGGCCAACGTCCTTACTTTC. Residues: CASSRDSRCVGGANVLTF.

This clone was detected once. This chain joins TRBV7-3 and TRBJ2-7, with TRBD2 as a possible D gene (6 bases). With 2 bases removed from V and 0 bases from J, the gap between germline ends came to 11 bases. CDR1 is SGHTA, CDR2 FQGTGA, per germline. The CDR3 covers 15 residues. This CDR3 is CASSLSEGSSYEQYF. The DNA for the CDR3 is TGTGCCAGCAGCTTATCGGAGGGAAGCTCCTACGAGCAGTACTTC.

The CDR3 spells CASSLRLAGVGEQFF. CDR3 coding DNA: TGTGCCAGCAGCTTAAGACTAGCGGGAGTTGGTGAGCAGTTCTTC. The genes are TRBV7-3 and TRBJ2-1, with TRBD2 matching over 12 bases. The V gene's germline CDR1 is SGHTA and CDR2 FQGTGA. The CDR3 has 15 residues. The trim removed 1 base at V and 9 bases at J, leaving 4 bases unmatched.

The chain is built from TRBV28 and TRBJ2-5; D perhaps matches TRBD2 (6 bases). The CDR3 loop spans 13 amino acids. The germline V gene encodes CDR1 MDHEN and CDR2 SYDVKM. Deletions cut 8 bases from V and 5 bases from J, with 15 bases between. For the CDR3, the DNA is TGTGCCAGCCATACTTCAGGGAGGGAGACCCAGTACTTC. It specifies CASHTSGRETQYF.

CDR3 loop: CASSGLGGASTEAFF. The DNA of the CDR3 is TGTGCCAGCAGTGGGTTGGGGGGGGCGAGTACTGAAGCTTTCTTT. J is TRBJ1-1 and V is TRBV2, with D possibly being TRBD1 (6 bases). Looked up from germline, CDR1 is SNHLY and CDR2 is FYNNEI. V lost 4 bases to trimming and J lost 5 bases, with 17 bases between them. The CDR3 runs to 15 residues.

With regard to this clone: One base separates it from a far larger clone, so it is likely a read error. Since no conserved phenylalanine or tryptophan closes the CDR3, a read error is the likely cause. The gene calls are TRBV6-4 and TRBJ2-2, with no clear D. Germline V gene sequence: CDR1 MRHNA, CDR2 SNTAGT. Trimming took off 4 bases at V and 2 bases at J, with 5 bases between the two ends. CDR3 length equals 13 residues. This CDR3 is CASSALNTGELFL. The CDR3 DNA sequence: TGTGCCAGCAGTGCCCTAAACACCGGGGAGCTGTTTCTT.

The gene calls are TRBV2 and TRBJ2-5; TRBD1 matches at 8 bases. After removal of 5 bases from V and 4 bases from J, the junction contained 3 bases not matched to a gene. Germline CDR1 and CDR2: SNHLY and FYNNEI. The CDR3 totals 13 residues. The DNA for the CDR3 is TGTGCCAGCAGTTGGACAGGGTCAGAGACCCAGTACTTC. Protein sequence: CASSWTGSETQYF.

A single count supports this clone. CDR3 bases: TGTGCCAGCGATTCAAGCAGGGGAAAGGTAGCTTTCTTT. As protein: CASDSSRGKVAFF. V is TRBV2 and J is TRBJ1-1; D may be TRBD1 (6 bases). Deletions cut 8 bases from V and 10 bases from J, with 20 bases between. The CDR3 length is 13 residues. Germline V gene lookup returns CDR1 SNHLY and CDR2 FYNNEI.

This clone occurred many times. This CDR3 is also generated by other DNA sequences in the sample. CDR3 in DNA: TGTGCCAGCAGGCGAGGGACAGGGGCCGAGCAGTACTTC. It is translated as CASRRGTGAEQYF. The rearrangement links TRBV6-1 to TRBJ2-7, with TRBD1 identical over 10 bases. This CDR3 spans 13 amino acids. CDR1 is MNHNS and CDR2 is SASEGT in the germline V gene. V lost 6 bases to trimming and J lost 6 bases; unmatched junction nucleotides: 5.

This chain connects TRBV15 to TRBJ1-2; D unresolved. Trimming pared 1 base from V and 0 bases from J, leaving 12 bases between. This CDR3 spans 16 amino acids. CDR1 is LNHNV and CDR2 is YYDKDF in the germline V gene (reference sequence). CDR3 sequence: CATSRASSVANYGYTF. CDR3 bases: TGTGCCACCAGCAGAGCCAGTTCCGTCGCTAACTATGGCTACACCTTC.

The chain couples TRBV7-2 to TRBJ1-3; no clear D gene. The CDR3 sequence is 11 residues long. Trimming pared 1 base from V and 5 bases from J, leaving 0 bases between. In germline, CDR1 is SGHTA, CDR2 FQGNSA. The CDR3 sequence: CASSLGNTIYF. In nucleotides, the CDR3 is TGTGCCAGCAGCTTAGGAAACACCATATATTTT.

This clone was seen only a few times. The V gene is TRBV7-2, the J gene TRBJ2-3; D is possibly TRBD1 or TRBD2 (5 bases each). The length of the CDR3 is 14 residues. V lost 3 bases to trimming and J lost 4 bases, with 11 bases between them. Germline CDR1 is SGHTA and CDR2 is FQGNSA. The CDR3 DNA reads TGTGCCAGCAGCTTTTTGGGGGTGGCAGATACGCAGTATTTT. Translating it yields CASSFLGVADTQYF.

Concerning this clone: A far larger clone is a single base away, which makes a read error likely. The chain is built from TRBV30 and TRBJ1-2, with a weak D call TRBD1 (6 bases). This CDR3 spans 13 amino acids. CDR1 is GTSNPN, CDR2 SVGIG, per germline (reference sequence). This CDR3 is CAWSVSLIGGYAF. The CDR3 DNA is TGTGCCTGGAGTGTATCCCTTATTGGGGGCTACGCCTTC.

CDR3 in amino acids: CASSLSPGYPYGYTF. As DNA, the CDR3 is TGTGCCAGCAGTTTATCCCCAGGGTATCCCTATGGCTACACCTTC. The chain carries TRBV27 and TRBJ1-2; D may be TRBD1 (5 bases). Deletions cut 0 bases from V and 4 bases from J, with 12 bases between. From germline, CDR1 is MNHEY and CDR2 SMNVEV (reference sequence). The CDR3 runs 15 residues.

The V gene is TRBV11-3, the J gene TRBJ2-1, with 8 bases matching TRBD1. J gave up 4 bases and V 5 bases, and 10 bases lay outside the gene matches. The CDR3 runs 16 residues. Germline V gene sequence: CDR1 SGHNT, CDR2 YENEEA. CDR3 sequence: CASSPWAGGNYNEQFF. For the CDR3, the DNA is TGTGCCAGCAGCCCTTGGGCAGGGGGCAATTACAATGAGCAGTTCTTC.